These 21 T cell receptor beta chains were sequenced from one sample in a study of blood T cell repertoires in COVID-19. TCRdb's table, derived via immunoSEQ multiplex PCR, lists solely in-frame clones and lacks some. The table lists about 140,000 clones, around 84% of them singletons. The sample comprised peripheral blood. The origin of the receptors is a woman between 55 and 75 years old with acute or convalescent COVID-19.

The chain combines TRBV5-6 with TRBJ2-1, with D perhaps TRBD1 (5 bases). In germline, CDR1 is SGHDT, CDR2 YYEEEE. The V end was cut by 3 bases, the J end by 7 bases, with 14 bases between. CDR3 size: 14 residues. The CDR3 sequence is CASSSGRVMNEQFF. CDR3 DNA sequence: TGTGCCAGCAGCTCTGGCAGGGTAATGAATGAGCAGTTCTTC.

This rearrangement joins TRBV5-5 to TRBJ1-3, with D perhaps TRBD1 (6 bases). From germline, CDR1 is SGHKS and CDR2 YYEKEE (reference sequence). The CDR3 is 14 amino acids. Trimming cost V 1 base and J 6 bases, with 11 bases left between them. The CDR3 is CASSLRQAPNTIYF. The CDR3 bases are TGTGCCAGCAGCTTGAGACAGGCCCCAAACACCATATATTTT.

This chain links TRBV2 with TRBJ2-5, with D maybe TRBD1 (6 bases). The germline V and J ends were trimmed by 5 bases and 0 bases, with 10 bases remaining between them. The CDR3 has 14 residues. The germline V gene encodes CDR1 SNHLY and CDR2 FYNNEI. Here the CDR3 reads CASSKDRNQETQYF. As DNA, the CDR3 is TGTGCCAGCAGTAAAGACAGGAACCAAGAGACCCAGTACTTC. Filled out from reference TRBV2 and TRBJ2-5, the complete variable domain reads EPEVTQTPSHQVTQMGQEVILRCVPISNHLYFYWYRQILGQKVEFLVSFYNNEISEKSEIFDDQFSVERPDGSNFTLKIRSTKLEDSAMYFCASSKDRNQETQYFGPGTRLLVL.

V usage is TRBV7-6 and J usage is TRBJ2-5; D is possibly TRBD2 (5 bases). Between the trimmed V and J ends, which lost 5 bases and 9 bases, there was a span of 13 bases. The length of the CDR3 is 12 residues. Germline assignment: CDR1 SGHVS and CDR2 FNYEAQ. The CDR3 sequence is CASSQRGSSQYF. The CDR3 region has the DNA TGTGCCAGCAGCCAGCGCGGGTCGTCCCAGTACTTC.

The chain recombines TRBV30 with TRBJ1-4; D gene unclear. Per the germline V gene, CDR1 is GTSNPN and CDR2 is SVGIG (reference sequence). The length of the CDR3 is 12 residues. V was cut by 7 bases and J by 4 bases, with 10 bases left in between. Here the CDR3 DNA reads TGTGCCTCCTACAGCCTTAATGAAAAACTGTTTTTT. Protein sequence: CASYSLNEKLFF.

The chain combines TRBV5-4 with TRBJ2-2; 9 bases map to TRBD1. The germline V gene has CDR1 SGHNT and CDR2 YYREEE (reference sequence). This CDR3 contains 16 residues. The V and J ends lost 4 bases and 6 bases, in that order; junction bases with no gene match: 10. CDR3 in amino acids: CASSTYRGPGPGELFF. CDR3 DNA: TGTGCCAGCAGCACATACAGGGGGCCCGGACCCGGGGAGCTGTTTTTT.

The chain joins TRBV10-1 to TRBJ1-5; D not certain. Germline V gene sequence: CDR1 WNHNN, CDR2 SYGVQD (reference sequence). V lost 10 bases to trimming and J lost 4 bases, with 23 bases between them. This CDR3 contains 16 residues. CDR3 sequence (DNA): TGCGCCACCCGAATACTGTCGGCGGTGGTTAATCAGCCCCAGCATTTT. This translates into CATRILSAVVNQPQHF.

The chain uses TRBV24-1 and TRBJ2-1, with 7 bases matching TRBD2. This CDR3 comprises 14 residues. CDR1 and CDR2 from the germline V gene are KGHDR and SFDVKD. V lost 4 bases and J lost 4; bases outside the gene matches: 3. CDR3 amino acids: CATSDPGGYNEQFF. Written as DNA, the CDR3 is TGTGCCACCAGTGACCCCGGGGGGTACAATGAGCAGTTCTTC.

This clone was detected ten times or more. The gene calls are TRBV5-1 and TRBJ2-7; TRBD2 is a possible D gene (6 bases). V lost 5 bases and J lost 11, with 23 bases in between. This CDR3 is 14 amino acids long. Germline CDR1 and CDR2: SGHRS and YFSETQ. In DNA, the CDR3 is TGCGCCAGCAGATCTGGGCGAACGGCGGGAAGCGAGTACTTC. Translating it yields CASRSGRTAGSEYF.

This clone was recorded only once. The CDR3 DNA sequence: TGTGCCAGCAGTTTCAGGAGCAATCAGCCCCAGCATTTT. Protein product: CASSFRSNQPQHF. The rearrangement links TRBV12-3 or TRBV12-4 to TRBJ1-5; D ambiguous. The CDR3 runs 13 residues. Trimming removed 3 bases from V and 1 base from J, with 4 bases in between.

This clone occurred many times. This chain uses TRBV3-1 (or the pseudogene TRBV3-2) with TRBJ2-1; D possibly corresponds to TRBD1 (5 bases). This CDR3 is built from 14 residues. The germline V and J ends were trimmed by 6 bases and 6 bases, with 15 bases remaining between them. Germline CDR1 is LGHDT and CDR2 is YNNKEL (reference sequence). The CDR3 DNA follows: TGTGCCAGCAGTCCAGGGTATTGGTCCAATGAGCAGTTCTTC. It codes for CASSPGYWSNEQFF.

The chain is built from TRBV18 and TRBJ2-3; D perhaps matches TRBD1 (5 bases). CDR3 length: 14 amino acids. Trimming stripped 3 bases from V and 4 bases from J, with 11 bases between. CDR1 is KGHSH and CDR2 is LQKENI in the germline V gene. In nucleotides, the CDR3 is TGTGCCAGCTCACCGACAGTAGCTGCAGATACGCAGTATTTT. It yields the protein CASSPTVAADTQYF.

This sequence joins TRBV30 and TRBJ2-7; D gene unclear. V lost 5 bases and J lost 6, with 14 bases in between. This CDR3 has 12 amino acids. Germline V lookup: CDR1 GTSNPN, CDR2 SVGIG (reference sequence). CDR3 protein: CAWSLTFSEQYF. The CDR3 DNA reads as TGTGCCTGGTCCCTGACTTTCTCCGAGCAGTACTTC. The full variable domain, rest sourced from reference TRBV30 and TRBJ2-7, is SQTIHQWPATLVQPVGSPLSLECTVEGTSNPNLYWYRQAAGRGLQLLFYSVGIGQISSEVPQNLSASRPQDRQFILSSKKLLLSDSGFYLCAWSLTFSEQYFGPGTRLTVT.

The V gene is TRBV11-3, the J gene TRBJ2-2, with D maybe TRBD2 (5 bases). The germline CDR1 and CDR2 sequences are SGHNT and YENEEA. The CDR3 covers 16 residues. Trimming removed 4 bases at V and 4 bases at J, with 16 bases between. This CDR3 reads CASSSLSGISTGELFF. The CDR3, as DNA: TGTGCCAGCAGCTCACTCTCCGGGATTAGCACCGGGGAGCTGTTTTTT.

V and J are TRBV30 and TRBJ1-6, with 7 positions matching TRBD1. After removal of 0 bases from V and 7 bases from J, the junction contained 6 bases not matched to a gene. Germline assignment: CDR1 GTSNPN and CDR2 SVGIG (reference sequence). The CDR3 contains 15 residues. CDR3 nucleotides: TGTGCCTGGAGTGTAAGGGACAGTAGAAATTCACCCCTCCACTTT. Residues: CAWSVRDSRNSPLHF. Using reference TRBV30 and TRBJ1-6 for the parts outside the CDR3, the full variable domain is SQTIHQWPATLVQPVGSPLSLECTVEGTSNPNLYWYRQAAGRGLQLLFYSVGIGQISSEVPQNLSASRPQDRQFILSSKKLLLSDSGFYLCAWSVRDSRNSPLHFGNGTRLTVT.

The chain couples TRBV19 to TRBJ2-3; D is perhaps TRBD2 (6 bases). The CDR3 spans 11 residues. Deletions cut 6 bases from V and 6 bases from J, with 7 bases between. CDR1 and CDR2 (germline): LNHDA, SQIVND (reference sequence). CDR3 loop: CASRGRDTQYF. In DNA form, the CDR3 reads TGTGCCAGTAGGGGGAGGGATACGCAGTATTTT.

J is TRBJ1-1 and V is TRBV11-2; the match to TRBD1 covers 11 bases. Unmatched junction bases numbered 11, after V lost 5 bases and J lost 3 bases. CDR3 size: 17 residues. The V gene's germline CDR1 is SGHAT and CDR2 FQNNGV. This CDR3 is CASSQDRGRPEDTEAFF. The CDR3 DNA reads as TGTGCCAGCAGCCAGGACAGGGGGCGCCCGGAGGACACTGAAGCTTTCTTT.

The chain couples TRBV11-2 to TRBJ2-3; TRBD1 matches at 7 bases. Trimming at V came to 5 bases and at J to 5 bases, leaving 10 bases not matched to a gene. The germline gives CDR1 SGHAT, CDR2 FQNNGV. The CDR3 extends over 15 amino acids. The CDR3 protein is CASSNSQGVEDTQYF. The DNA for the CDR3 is TGTGCCAGCAGCAATAGCCAGGGGGTGGAAGATACGCAGTATTTT.

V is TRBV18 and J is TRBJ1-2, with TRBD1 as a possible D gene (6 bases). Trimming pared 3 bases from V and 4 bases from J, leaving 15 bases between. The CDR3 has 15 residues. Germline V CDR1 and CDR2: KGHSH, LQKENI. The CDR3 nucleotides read TGTGCCAGCTCACCCCAACGGGGGGCCGGCTATGGCTACACCTTC. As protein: CASSPQRGAGYGYTF.

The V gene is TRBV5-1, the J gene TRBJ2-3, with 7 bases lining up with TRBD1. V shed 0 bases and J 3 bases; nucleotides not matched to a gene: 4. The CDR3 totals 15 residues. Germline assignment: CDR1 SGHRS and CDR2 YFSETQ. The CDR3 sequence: CASSLAGGRTDTQYF. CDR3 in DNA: TGCGCCAGCAGCTTGGCAGGGGGTAGGACAGATACGCAGTATTTT. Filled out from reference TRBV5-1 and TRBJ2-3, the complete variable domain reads KAGVTQTPRYLIKTRGQQVTLSCSPISGHRSVSWYQQTPGQGLQFLFEYFSETQRNKGNFPGRFSGRQFSNSRSEMNVSTLELGDSALYLCASSLAGGRTDTQYFGPGTRLTVL.

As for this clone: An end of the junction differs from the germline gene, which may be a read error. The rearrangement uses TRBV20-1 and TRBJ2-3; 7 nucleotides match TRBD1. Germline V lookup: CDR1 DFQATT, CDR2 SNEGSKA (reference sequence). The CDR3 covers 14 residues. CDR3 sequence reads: CSTSITGVTDTQYF. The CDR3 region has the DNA TGCAGTACTAGTATCACAGGGGTAACAGATACGCAGTATTTT.